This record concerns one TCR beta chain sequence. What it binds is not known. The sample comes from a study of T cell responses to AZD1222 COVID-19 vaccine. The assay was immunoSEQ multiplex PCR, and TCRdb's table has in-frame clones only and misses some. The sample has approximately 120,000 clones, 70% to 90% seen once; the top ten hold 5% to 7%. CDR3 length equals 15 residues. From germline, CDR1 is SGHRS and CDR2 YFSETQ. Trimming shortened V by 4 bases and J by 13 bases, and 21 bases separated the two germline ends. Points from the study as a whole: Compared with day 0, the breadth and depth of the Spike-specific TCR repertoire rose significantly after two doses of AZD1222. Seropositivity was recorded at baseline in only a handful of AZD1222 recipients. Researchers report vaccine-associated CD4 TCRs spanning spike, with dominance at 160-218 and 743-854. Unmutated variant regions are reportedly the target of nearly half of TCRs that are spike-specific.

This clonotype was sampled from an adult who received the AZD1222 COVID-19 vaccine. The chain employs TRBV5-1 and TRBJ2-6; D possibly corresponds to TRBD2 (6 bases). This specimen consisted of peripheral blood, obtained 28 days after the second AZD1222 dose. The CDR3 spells CASSRTWDGREVLTF. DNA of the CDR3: TGCGCCAGCAGCAGAACATGGGACGGCCGGGAGGTCCTGACTTTC.